The sequence of this T cell receptor beta chain was determined in a study of CD8+CD57+ T cells in acquired aplastic anemia. Whole-study context: Sorted CD4+ and CD8+ cells yielded DNA averaging around 3.2 ug. Regarding the study as a whole: Patient and control CD8+ Simpson's diversity was not significantly different.

TCR beta VDJ and CDR3 profiling used genomic DNA as template. TCRdb redid the calling of the reads with MiXCR, one entry per CDR3 protein. The data hold 75,000 to 80,000 distinct CDR3 sequences, with roughly two thirds observed a single time. Germline V gives CDR1 SNHLY, CDR2 FYNNEI. J was trimmed by 4 bases and V by 7 bases; bases with no gene match: 7. The CDR3 sequence is 13 residues long. Selection for sequencing was limited to patients who had shown CD8+CD57+ cell expansion by flow cytometry. The patients, all of them, had severe acquired aplastic anemia. A word on this clonotype: Its matching antigen is unknown.

The chain joins TRBV2 to TRBJ2-7; 7 positions agree with TRBD1. Sequencing was done on a sample of sorted CD4+, CD8+, or CD8+CD57+ T cells (not recorded which) from PBMCs. The clonotype originates from a human donor with aplastic anemia. The CDR3 nucleotides are TGTGCCAGCACCTTTTCCAGGGGGTACGAGCAGTACTTC. Translating gives CASTFSRGYEQYF.